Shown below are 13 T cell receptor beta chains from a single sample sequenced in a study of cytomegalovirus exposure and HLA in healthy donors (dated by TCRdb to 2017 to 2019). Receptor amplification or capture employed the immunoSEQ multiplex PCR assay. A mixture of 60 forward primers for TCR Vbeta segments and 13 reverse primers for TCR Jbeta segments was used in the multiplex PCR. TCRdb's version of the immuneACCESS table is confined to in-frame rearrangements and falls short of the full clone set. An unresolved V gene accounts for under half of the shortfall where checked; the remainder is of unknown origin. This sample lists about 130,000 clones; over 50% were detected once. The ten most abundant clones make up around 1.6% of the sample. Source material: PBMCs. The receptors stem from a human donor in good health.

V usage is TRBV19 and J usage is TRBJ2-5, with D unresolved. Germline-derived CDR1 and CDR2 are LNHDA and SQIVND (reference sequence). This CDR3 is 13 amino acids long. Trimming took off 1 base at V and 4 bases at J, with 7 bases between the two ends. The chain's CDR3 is CASSIAYAETQYF. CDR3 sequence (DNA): TGTGCCAGTAGTATAGCCTACGCAGAGACCCAGTACTTC.

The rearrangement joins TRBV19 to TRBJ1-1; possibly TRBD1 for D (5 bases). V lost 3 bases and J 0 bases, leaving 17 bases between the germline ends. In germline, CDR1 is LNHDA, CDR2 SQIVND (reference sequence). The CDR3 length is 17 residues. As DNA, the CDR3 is TGTGCCAGTAGTATCTTTCAGGGAATGGGTATGAACACTGAAGCTTTCTTT. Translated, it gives CASSIFQGMGMNTEAFF.

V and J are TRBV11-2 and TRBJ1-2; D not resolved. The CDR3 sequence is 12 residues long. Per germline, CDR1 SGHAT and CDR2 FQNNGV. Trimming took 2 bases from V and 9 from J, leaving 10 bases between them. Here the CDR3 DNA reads TGTGCCAGCAGCTTATCAAGAGTGAGCTACACCTTC. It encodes CASSLSRVSYTF.

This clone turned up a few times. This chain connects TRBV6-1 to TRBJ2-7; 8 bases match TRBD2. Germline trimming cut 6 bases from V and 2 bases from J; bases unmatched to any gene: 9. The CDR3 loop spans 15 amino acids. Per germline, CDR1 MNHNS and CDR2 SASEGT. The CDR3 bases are TGTGCCAGCAGGAAGGATAGCGGGGCCACCTACGAGCAGTACTTC. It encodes CASRKDSGATYEQYF.

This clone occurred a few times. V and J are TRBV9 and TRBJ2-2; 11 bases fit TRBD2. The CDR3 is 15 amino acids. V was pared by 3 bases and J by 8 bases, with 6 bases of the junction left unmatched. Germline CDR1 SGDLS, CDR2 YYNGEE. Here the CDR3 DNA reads TGTGCCAGCAGCGGACTAGCGGGATTCGGTGGGGAGCTGTTTTTT. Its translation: CASSGLAGFGGELFF.

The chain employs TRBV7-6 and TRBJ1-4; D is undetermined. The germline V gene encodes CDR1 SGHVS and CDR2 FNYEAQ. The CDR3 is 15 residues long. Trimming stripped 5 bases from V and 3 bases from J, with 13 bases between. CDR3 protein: CASSPRWAPNEKLFF. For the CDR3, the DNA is TGTGCCAGCAGCCCCAGGTGGGCGCCTAATGAAAAACTGTTTTTT.

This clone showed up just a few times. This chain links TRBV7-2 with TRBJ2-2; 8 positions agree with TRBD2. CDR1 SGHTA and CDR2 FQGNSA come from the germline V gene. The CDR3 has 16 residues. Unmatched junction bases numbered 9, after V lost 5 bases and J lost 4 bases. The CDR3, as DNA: TGTGCCAGCAGCCTCCCGAGCGGGAGACGCACCGGGGAGCTGTTTTTT. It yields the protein CASSLPSGRRTGELFF.

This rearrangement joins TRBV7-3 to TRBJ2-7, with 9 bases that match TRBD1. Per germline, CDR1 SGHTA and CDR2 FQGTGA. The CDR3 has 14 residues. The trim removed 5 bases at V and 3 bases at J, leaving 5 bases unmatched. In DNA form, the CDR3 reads TGTGCCAGCAGCCCCTGGGACAGGGACTACGAGCAGTACTTC. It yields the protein CASSPWDRDYEQYF.

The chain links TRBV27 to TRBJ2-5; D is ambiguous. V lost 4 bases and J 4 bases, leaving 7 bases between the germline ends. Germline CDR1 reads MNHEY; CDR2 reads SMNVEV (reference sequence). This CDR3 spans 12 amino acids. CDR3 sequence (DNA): TGTGCCAGCAGTTCCCTCCGAGAGACCCAGTACTTC. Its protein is CASSSLRETQYF.

The CDR3 DNA is TGCAGCGTTCAAGGACTAGCGGCCCACACCGGGGAGCTGTTTTTT. Its protein is CSVQGLAAHTGELFF. This chain joins TRBV29-1 and TRBJ2-2, with 10 nucleotides matching TRBD2. Germline V lookup: CDR1 SQVTM, CDR2 ANQGSEA. Trimming took 5 bases from V and 3 from J; bases not matched to a gene: 6. The CDR3 contains 15 residues.

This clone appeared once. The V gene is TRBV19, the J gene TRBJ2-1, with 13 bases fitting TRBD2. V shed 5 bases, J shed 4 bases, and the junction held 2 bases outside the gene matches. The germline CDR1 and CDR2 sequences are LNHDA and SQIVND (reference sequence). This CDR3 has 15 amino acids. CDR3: CASSALAGGYNEQFF. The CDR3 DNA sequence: TGTGCCAGTAGTGCACTAGCGGGAGGGTACAATGAGCAGTTCTTC.

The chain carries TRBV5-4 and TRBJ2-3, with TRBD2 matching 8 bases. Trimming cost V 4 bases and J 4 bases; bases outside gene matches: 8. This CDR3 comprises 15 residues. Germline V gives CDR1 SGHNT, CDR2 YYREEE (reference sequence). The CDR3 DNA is TGTGCCAGCAGCCTACCGGGACTAGGAGCAGATACGCAGTATTTT. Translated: CASSLPGLGADTQYF.

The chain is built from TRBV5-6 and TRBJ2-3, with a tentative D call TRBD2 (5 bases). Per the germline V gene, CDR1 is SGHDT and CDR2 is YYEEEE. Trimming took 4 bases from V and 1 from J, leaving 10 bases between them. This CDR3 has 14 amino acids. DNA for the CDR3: TGTGCCAGCAGCAGCGTTAGCGGCACAGATACGCAGTATTTT. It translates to CASSSVSGTDTQYF.